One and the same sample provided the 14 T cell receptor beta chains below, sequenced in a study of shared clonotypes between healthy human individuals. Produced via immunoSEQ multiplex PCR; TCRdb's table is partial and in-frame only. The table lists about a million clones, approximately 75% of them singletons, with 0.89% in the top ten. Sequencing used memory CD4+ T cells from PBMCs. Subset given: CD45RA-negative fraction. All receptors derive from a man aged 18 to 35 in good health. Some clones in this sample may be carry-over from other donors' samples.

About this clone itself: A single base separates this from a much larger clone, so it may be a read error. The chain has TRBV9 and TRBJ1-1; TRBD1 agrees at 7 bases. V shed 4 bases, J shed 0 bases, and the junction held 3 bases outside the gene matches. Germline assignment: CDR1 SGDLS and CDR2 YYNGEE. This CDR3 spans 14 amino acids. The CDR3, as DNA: TGTGCCAGCAGCCCGACAGGGCTGAACACTGAAGCTTTCTTT. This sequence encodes CASSPTGLNTEAFF.

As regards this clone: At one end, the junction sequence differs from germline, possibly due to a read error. In nucleotides, the CDR3 is TGTGCCAGCAGCCTAGCGGGAGGAAGGGAGCAGTACTTC. This gives the protein CASSLAGGREQYF. The V gene is TRBV7-6, the J gene TRBJ2-7; TRBD2 aligns across 11 bases. In germline, CDR1 is SGHVS, CDR2 FNYEAQ. The CDR3 covers 13 residues.

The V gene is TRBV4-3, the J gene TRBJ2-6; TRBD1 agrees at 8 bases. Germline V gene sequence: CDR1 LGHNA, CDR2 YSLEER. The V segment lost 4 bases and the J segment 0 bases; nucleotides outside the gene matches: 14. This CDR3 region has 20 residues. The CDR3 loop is CASSRMVPGQAYSGANVLTF. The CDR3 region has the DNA TGCGCCAGCAGCCGTATGGTCCCGGGACAGGCGTACTCTGGGGCCAACGTCCTGACTTTC.

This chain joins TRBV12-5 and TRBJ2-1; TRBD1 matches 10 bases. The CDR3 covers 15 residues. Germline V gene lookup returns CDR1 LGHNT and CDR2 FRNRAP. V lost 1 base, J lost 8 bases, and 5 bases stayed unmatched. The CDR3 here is CASGLGQGARDEQFF. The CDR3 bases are TGTGCTAGTGGTTTGGGACAGGGGGCGCGTGATGAGCAGTTCTTC.

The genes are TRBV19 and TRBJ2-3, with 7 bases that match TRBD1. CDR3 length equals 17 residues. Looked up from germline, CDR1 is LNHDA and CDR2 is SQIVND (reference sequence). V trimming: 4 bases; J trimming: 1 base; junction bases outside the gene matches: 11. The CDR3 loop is CASSNPDRVGGTDTQYF. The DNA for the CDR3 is TGTGCCAGTAGTAACCCAGACAGGGTGGGCGGCACAGATACGCAGTATTTT.

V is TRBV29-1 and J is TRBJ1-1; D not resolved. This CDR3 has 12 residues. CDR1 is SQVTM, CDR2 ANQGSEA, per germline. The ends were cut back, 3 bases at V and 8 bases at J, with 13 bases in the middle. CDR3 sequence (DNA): TGCAGCGTTGATCTTGGGCAGAGAGAAGCTTTCTTT. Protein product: CSVDLGQREAFF.

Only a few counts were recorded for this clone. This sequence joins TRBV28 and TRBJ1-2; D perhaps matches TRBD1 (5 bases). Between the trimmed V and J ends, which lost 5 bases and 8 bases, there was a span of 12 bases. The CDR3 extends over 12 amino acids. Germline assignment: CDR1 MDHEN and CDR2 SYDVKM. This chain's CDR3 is CASSLRQRGYTF. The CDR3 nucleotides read TGTGCCAGCAGTCTCAGACAGCGAGGCTACACCTTC.

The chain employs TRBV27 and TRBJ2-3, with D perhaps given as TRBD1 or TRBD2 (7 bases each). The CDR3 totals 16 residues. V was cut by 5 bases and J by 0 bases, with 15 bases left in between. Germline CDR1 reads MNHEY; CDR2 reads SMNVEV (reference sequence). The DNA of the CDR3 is TGTGCCAGCAGTCTCCAGGGGGGGGGTAGCACAGATACGCAGTATTTT. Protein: CASSLQGGGSTDTQYF.

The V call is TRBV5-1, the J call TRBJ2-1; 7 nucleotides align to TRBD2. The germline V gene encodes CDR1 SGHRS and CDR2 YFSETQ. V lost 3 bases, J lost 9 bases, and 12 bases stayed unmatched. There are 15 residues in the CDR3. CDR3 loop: CASSSDPAGVGEQFF. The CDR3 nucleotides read TGCGCCAGCAGCTCCGACCCGGCGGGGGTGGGTGAGCAGTTCTTC.

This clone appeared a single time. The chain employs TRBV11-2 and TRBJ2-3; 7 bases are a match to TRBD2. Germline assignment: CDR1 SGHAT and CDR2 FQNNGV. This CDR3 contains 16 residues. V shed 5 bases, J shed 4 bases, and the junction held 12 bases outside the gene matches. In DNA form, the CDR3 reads TGTGCCAGCAGCCCCGTTTGGGGAGGGCCTTCAGATACGCAGTATTTT. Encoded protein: CASSPVWGGPSDTQYF.

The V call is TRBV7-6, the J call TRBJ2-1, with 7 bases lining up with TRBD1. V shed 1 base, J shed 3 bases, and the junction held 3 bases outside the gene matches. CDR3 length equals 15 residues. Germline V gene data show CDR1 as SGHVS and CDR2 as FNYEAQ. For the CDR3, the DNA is TGTGCCAGCAGCTTAGGCAGGACAGGCTACAATGAGCAGTTCTTC. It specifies CASSLGRTGYNEQFF.

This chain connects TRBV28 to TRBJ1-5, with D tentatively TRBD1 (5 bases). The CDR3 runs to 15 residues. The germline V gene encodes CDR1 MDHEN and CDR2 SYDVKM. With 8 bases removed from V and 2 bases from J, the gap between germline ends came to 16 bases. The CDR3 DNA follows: TGTGCCAGCGGGTTTTTGGGGGACGGCAATCAGCCCCAGCATTTT. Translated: CASGFLGDGNQPQHF.

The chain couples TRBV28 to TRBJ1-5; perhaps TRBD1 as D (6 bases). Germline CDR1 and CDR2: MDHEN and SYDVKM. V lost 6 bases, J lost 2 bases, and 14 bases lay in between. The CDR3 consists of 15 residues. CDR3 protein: CASRNYRAGNQPQHF. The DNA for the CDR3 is TGTGCCAGCAGGAATTACAGGGCGGGCAATCAGCCCCAGCATTTT. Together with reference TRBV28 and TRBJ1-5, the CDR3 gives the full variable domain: DVKVTQSSRYLVKRTGEKVFLECVQDMDHENMFWYRQDPGLGLRLIYFSYDVKMKEKGDIPEGYSVSREKKERFSLILESASTNQTSMYLCASRNYRAGNQPQHFGDGTRLSIL.

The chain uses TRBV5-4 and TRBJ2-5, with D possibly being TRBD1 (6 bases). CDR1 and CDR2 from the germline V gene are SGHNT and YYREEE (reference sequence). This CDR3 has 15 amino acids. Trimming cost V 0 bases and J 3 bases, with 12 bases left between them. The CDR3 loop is CASSLEATGEETQYF. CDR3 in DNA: TGTGCCAGCAGCTTGGAAGCGACAGGAGAAGAGACCCAGTACTTC.